This T cell receptor (beta chain) was recovered during a study of blood T cell repertoires in COVID-19. For the study at large: Sample material is recorded as cDNA or gDNA derived from T cells, B-cell-depleted T cells, or PBMCs.

Original handling: How many nucleated cells were present was estimated from reference gene primer amplification. Clones were sequenced by immunoSEQ multiplex PCR, and TCRdb holds only the in-frame ones, with some missing. V, J and clone size reflect that table, while D and trimming were determined from the DNA. The table has approximately 89,000 clones, 85% seen once. The V gene's germline CDR1 is SGHTS and CDR2 YDEGEE. The CDR3 is 15 amino acids. Trimming stripped 5 bases from V and 6 bases from J, with 17 bases between. The rearrangement uses TRBV5-8 and TRBJ2-2, with D perhaps matching TRBD2 (5 bases). The sequenced sample was peripheral blood. The sequence came from a woman between 70 and 85 years old with active or convalescent COVID-19. This chain's CDR3 is CASRRREGWAGELFF. Here the CDR3 DNA reads TGTGCCAGCAGGCGACGTGAGGGATGGGCCGGGGAGCTGTTTTTT.